This TCR beta chain was sequenced during a study of human T cells and chemical hapten exposure. Time point noted: patch test 1, 2 weeks after DPC sensitization. Treatment specified: therapeutic diphenylcyclopropenone sensitization with weekly scalp DPC. TCRdb fed the RACE reads into MiXCR, producing one record per CDR3 protein. Among 340,000 or so distinct CDR3 sequences listed, around 7% were seen once. Trimming cost V 6 bases and J 8 bases, with 13 bases left between them. The CDR3 spans 13 residues. The chain uses TRBV12-3 or TRBV12-4 and TRBJ1-4, with D unclear. Here the sequenced sample was whole blood, taken in connection with sensitization to the hapten diphenylcyclopropenone (DPC). The TCR sequence derives from a woman under 30 with alopecia areata. Some clones in this sample may be carry-over from other donors' samples. In nucleotides, the CDR3 is TGTGCCAGCAGCCCTACCATGGGGGAAAAACTGTTTTTT. Translated, it gives CASSPTMGEKLFF.